The entry below gives a single TCR beta chain sequence along with its context. Its antigen is as yet unknown. This specimen belongs to a study of blood T cells in healthy people across ages. Findings and limits, study-wide: As age increased, TCR beta diversity per million T cells fell in a roughly linear fashion.

The second PCR ran roughly 6 to 11 cycles with a sample-barcoded 5' primer and J-beta primers. TCRdb itself ran the 5' RACE reads through MiXCR, one entry per CDR3 protein. This sample carries over 1,500,000 distinct CDR3 sequences, 49% of them seen once, and the ten largest clones take 2.1%. The junction had 10 bases not matched to a gene; V was cut back by 7 bases and J by 9 bases. Germline V gene sequence: CDR1 KGHDR, CDR2 SFDVKD. The CDR3 is 14 residues long. The TCR sequence derives from a woman aged 40 to 50 in good health. This rearrangement joins TRBV24-1 to TRBJ2-1, with TRBD1 identical over 8 bases. Sequenced sample: blood. CDR3 residues: CATRATGVSGEQFF. The CDR3 DNA is TGTGCCACCAGGGCGACAGGGGTGTCGGGTGAGCAGTTCTTC.